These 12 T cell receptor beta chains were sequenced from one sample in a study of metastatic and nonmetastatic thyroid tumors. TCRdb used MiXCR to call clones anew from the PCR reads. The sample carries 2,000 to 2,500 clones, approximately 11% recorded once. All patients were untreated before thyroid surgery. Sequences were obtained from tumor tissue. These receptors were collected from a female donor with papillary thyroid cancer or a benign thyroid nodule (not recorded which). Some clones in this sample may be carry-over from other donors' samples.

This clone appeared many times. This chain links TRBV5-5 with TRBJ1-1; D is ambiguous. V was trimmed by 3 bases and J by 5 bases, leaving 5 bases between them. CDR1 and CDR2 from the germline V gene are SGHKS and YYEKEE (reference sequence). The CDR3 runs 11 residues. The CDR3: CASSWETEAFF. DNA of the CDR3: TGTGCCAGCAGCTGGGAGACTGAAGCTTTCTTT.

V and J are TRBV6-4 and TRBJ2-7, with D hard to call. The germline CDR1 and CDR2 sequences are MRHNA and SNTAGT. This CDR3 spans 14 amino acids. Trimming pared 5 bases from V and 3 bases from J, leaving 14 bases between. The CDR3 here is CASSRQVPHYEQYF. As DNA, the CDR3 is TGTGCCAGCAGTCGTCAGGTTCCCCACTACGAGCAGTACTTC.

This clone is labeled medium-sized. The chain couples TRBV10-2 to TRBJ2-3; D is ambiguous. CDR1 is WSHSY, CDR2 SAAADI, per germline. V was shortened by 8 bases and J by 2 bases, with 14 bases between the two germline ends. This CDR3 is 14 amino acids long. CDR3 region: CASRASAYTDTQYF. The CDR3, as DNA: TGCGCCAGCCGGGCGTCGGCTTACACAGATACGCAGTATTTT.

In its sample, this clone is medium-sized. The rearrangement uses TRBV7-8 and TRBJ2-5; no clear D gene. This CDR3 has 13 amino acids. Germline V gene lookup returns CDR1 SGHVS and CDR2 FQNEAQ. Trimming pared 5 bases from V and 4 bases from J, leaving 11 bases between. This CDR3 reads CASSNPTSETQYF. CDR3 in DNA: TGTGCCAGCAGCAACCCCACCTCAGAGACCCAGTACTTC. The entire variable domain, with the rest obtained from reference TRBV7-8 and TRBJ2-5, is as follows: GAGVSQSPRYKVAKRGQDVALRCDPISGHVSLFWYQQALGQGPEFLTYFQNEAQLDKSGLPSDRFFAERPEGSVSTLKIQRTQQEDSAVYLCASSNPTSETQYFGPGTRLLVL.

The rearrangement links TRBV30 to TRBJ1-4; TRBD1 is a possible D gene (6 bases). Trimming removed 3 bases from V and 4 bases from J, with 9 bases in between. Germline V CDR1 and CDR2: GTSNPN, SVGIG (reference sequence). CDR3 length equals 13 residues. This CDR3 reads CAWRGQFNEKLFF. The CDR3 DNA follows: TGTGCCTGGAGAGGACAGTTTAATGAAAAACTGTTTTTT.

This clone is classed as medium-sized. The CDR3 reads CASSRAGAGNYGYTF. The CDR3 coding sequence is TGCGCCAGCAGCCGGGCCGGGGCAGGCAACTATGGCTACACCTTC. This rearrangement joins TRBV5-1 to TRBJ1-2, with D possibly being TRBD1 (5 bases). The CDR3 length is 15 residues. V dropped 4 bases and J dropped 2 bases, with 15 bases sitting between them. Per the germline V gene, CDR1 is SGHRS and CDR2 is YFSETQ.

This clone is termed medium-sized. This chain's CDR3 is CASSLGTGMVFNHEQFF. The CDR3 coding sequence is TGTGCCAGCAGCTTAGGCACAGGGATGGTTTTCAACCATGAGCAGTTCTTC. The genes are TRBV11-3 and TRBJ2-1; tentative D call: TRBD1 (6 bases). Per germline, CDR1 SGHNT and CDR2 YENEEA. V was shortened by 1 base and J by 8 bases, with 21 bases between the two germline ends. This CDR3 spans 17 amino acids.

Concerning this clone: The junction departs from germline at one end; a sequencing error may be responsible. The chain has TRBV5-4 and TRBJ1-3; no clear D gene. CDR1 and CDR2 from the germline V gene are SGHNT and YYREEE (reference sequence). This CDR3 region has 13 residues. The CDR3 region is CASILGVADTIYF. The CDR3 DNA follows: TGTGCCAGCATCTTGGGTGTAGCGGACACCATATATTTT. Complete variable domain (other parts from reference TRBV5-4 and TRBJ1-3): ETGVTQSPTHLIKTRGQQVTLRCSSQSGHNTVSWYQQALGQGPQFIFQYYREEENGRGNFPPRFSGLQFPNYSSELNVNALELDDSALYLCASILGVADTIYFGEGSWLTVV.

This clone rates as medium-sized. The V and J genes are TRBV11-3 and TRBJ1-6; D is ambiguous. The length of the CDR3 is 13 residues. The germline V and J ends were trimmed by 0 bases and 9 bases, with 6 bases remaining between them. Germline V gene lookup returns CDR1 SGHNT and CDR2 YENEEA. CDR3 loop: CASSLDILSPLHF. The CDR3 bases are TGTGCCAGCAGCTTAGATATTCTTTCACCCCTCCACTTT.

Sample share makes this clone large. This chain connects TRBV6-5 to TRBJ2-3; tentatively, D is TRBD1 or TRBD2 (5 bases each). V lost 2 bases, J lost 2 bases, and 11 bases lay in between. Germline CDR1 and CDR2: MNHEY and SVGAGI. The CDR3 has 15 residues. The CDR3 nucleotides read TGTGCCAGCAGTTACAGGGGACCCCCCACAGATACGCAGTATTTT. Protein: CASSYRGPPTDTQYF.

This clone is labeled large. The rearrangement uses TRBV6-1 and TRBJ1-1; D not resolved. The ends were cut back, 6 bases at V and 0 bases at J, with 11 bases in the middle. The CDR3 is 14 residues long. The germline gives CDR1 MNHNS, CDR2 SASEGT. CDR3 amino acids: CASRLKSVNTEAFF. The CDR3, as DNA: TGTGCCAGCAGACTAAAGTCAGTGAACACTGAAGCTTTCTTT.

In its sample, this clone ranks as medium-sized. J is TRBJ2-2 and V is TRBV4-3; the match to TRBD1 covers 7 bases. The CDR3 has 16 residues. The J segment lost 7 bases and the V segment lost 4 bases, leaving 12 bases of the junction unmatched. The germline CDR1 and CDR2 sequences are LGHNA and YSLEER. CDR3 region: CASSRDSGTVDGELFF. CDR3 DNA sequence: TGCGCCAGCAGCCGGGACAGTGGGACAGTCGACGGGGAGCTGTTTTTT.